This T cell receptor (beta chain) originates from a study of cytomegalovirus exposure and HLA in healthy donors. General study points: Reportedly, cytomegalovirus status was diagnosed with high sensitivity and specificity. For presence/absence analyses, sequencing depth was assumed to be roughly uniform across donors. Listed as cytomegalovirus-associated were about 160 TCR beta chains.

With 60 Vbeta and 13 Jbeta primers, the PCR was carried out. Sequenced by immunoSEQ multiplex PCR; TCRdb stores in-frame clones only, minus some. The sample yields some 190,000 clones, roughly 83% seen once. The CDR3 contains 15 residues. V lost 3 bases and J lost 5; bases outside the gene matches: 6. The V gene's germline CDR1 is LNHDA and CDR2 SQIVND (reference sequence). Concerning this clone itself: The antigen is not known.

The receptor was derived from a woman between 45 and 65 years old in good health and CMV-seronegative. The chain links TRBV19 to TRBJ1-2, with 10 bases matching TRBD1. The sequenced sample consisted of PBMCs. Here the CDR3 DNA reads TGTGCCAGTAGTATTGGCGGGACAGGGGATTATGGCTACACCTTC. Its protein is CASSIGGTGDYGYTF.